A single sample gave rise to the 13 T cell receptor beta chains below, sequenced in a study of molecular identifiers for immune sequencing clone quantification. TCRdb itself ran the PCR reads through MiXCR, one entry per CDR3 protein. Here the sample spans some 100,000 distinct CDR3 sequences, 35% to 40% being singletons. Sequenced material: naive CD8+ T cells from blood, with Jurkat cell RNA spiked in. Subset specified: FACS-sorted CD8+CD4-CCR7+CD45RA+ naive T cells. All receptors come from a human donor in good health. Some libraries in this study had Jurkat cell RNA spiked in.

Concerning this clonotype: This may come from a read error, since a much larger clone is one base off. J is TRBJ2-7 and V is TRBV4-2; D is unclear. The germline CDR1 and CDR2 sequences are LGHNA and YNFKEQ. This CDR3 is built from 14 residues. The CDR3 loop reads CASSQEAGTYEQNF. The CDR3 region has the DNA TGTGCCAGCAGCCAAGAGGCAGGAACCTACGAGCAGAACTTC.

In the case of this clonotype: A read error is possible here, since a much larger clone lies one base away. Given the absence of the conserved phenylalanine or tryptophan at the CDR3 end, a read error is likely. The chain combines TRBV20-1 with TRBJ1-4; 7 bases agree with TRBD1. Germline V gives CDR1 DFQATT, CDR2 SNEGSKA (reference sequence). The length of the CDR3 is 18 residues. Unmatched junction bases numbered 11, after V lost 1 base and J lost 0 bases. The CDR3 reads CSARGLTGLEATNEKLFY. Here the CDR3 DNA reads TGCAGTGCTAGAGGCTTGACAGGGTTGGAAGCAACTAATGAAAAACTGTTTTAT.

Worth noting for this clonotype: This may arise from a read error, as a much more abundant clone is one base away. This chain links TRBV4-3 with TRBJ2-7; D is unclear. This CDR3 comprises 13 residues. Germline V CDR1 and CDR2: LGHNA, YSLEER. Here the CDR3 DNA reads TGCGCCAGCAGCCAAGCGGTCGGCTACGTGCAGTACTTC. Its protein is CASSQAVGYVQYF.

As to this clonotype: Since the CDR3 does not end with the conserved phenylalanine or tryptophan, this likely comes from a read error. The V and J genes are TRBV27 and TRBJ1-1; D is undetermined. Trimming left V 6 bases short and J 2 bases short, with 10 bases between. Germline CDR1 is MNHEY and CDR2 is SMNVEV (reference sequence). This CDR3 has 13 amino acids. CDR3 coding DNA: TGTGCCAGCAGCCCCCTTTCCAACACTGAAGCTTTCTAT. As protein: CASSPLSNTEAFY.

On this clonotype itself: A much bigger clone sits one base away, suggesting this may be a read error. The chain couples TRBV29-1 to TRBJ2-3; 8 bases fit TRBD2. V trimming: 0 bases; J trimming: 8 bases; junction bases outside the gene matches: 10. The V gene's germline CDR1 is SQVTM and CDR2 ANQGSEA. CDR3 length: 15 amino acids. The CDR3 loop is CSVEDGSSGRGTQYF. CDR3 bases: TGCAGCGTTGAAGATGGGTCGAGCGGGAGAGGTACGCAGTATTTT.

About this clonotype itself: The junction departs from the called germline gene at one end, perhaps through a read error. The J gene is TRBJ2-2, the V gene TRBV20-1; 10 nucleotides align to TRBD2. Germline CDR1 and CDR2: DFQATT and SNEGSKA (reference sequence). The CDR3 runs 14 residues. The CDR3 loop reads CSAPGLANTGVLFF. In DNA form, the CDR3 reads TGCAGTGCCCCGGGACTAGCGAACACCGGGGTGCTGTTTTTT.

The chain joins TRBV12-3 or TRBV12-4 to TRBJ2-7; unclear D gene. Trimming cost V 5 bases and J 2 bases, with 10 bases left between them. The CDR3 extends over 13 amino acids. CDR3 residues: CASSPGRTYEQYF. The CDR3 nucleotides read TGTGCCAGCAGTCCTGGACGGACCTACGAGCAGTACTTC.

The genes are TRBV13 and TRBJ2-2, with D uncertain. Germline V gives CDR1 PRHDT, CDR2 FYEKMQ (reference sequence). V was pared by 5 bases and J by 6 bases, with 10 bases between. The CDR3 sequence is 13 residues long. Here the CDR3 DNA reads TGTGCCAGCAGCACAGTGGTCCCCGGGGAGCTGTTTTTT. This gives the protein CASSTVVPGELFF.

This clonotype was seen at least ten times. V is TRBV12-3 or TRBV12-4 and J is TRBJ2-1, with 8 bases that match TRBD2. V shed 5 bases and J 9 bases; nucleotides not matched to a gene: 15. The CDR3 runs 16 residues. CDR3 nucleotides: TGTGCCAGCAGTACCATCACGGGAGGGCCCTTAGGTGAGCAGTTCTTC. Translating it yields CASSTITGGPLGEQFF.

In its sample, this clonotype was seen once. An end of the junction differs from the germline gene, which may be a read error. The rearrangement links TRBV28 to TRBJ1-5; D gene ambiguous. There are 13 residues in the CDR3. Germline V lookup: CDR1 MDHEN, CDR2 SYDVKM. CDR3 nucleotide sequence: TGTGCCAGCCGTTTATCAGTCAATCAGCCCCAGCATTTT. Its protein product is CASRLSVNQPQHF. Full variable domain (missing parts from reference TRBV28 and TRBJ1-5): DVKVTQSSRYLVKRTGEKVFLECVQDMDHENMFWYRQDPGLGLRLIYFSYDVKMKEKGDIPEGYSVSREKKERFSLILESASTNQTSMYLCASRLSVNQPQHFGDGTRLSIL.

There are a few counts of this clonotype. Possible read error: a much larger clone is one base away. This chain links TRBV28 with TRBJ1-1, with D perhaps matching TRBD1 (5 bases). The CDR3 totals 13 residues. Per germline, CDR1 MDHEN and CDR2 SYDVKM. The CDR3 DNA reads as TGTGCCAGCAGTACGGACATGGACACTGAAGCTCTCTTT. Amino acids: CASSTDMDTEALF.

This clonotype turned up a few times. The chain recombines TRBV5-1 with TRBJ2-7; D is unresolved. CDR1 SGHRS and CDR2 YFSETQ come from the germline V gene. V was pared by 0 bases and J by 2 bases, with 9 bases between. The CDR3 is 14 residues long. The CDR3 nucleotides read TGCGCCAGCAGCTTGGAGGGTATCCCCTACGAGCAGTACTTC. This gives the protein CASSLEGIPYEQYF.

This clonotype was recorded only once. The gene calls are TRBV10-3 and TRBJ2-5; possibly TRBD1 or TRBD2 for D (5 bases each). The CDR3 has 16 amino acids. The germline V and J ends were trimmed by 4 bases and 2 bases, with 17 bases remaining between them. Germline V gene data show CDR1 as ENHRY and CDR2 as SYGVKD. The CDR3 nucleotides are TGTGCCATCAGTGGGTCGAGGGGTACATCACAAGAGACCCAGTACTTC. This codes for CAISGSRGTSQETQYF.